This T cell receptor beta chain was recorded in a study of human T cells and chemical hapten exposure. Study-level findings and limits: In the PT1 data, expanded TCR counts showed a positive correlation with patch test score.

Time point described: patch test 2, 6 weeks after DPC sensitization. Treatment reported: therapeutic diphenylcyclopropenone sensitization with weekly scalp DPC. In this sample, this clonotype turned up many times. The antigen is unknown. This CDR3 comprises 14 residues. With 4 bases clipped from V and 5 bases from J, the junction kept 5 bases outside the gene matches. Per the germline V gene, CDR1 is ENHRY and CDR2 is SYGVKD. TCRdb itself ran the RACE reads through MiXCR, one entry per CDR3 protein. The repertoire holds about 110,000 distinct CDR3 sequences, with about a tenth as singletons. The input for sequencing was whole blood, taken in connection with sensitization to the hapten diphenylcyclopropenone (DPC). This receptor was obtained from a woman aged 40 to 55 with alopecia areata. Some clones in this sample may be carry-over from other donors' samples. This chain links TRBV10-3 with TRBJ1-5, with 7 nucleotides matching TRBD1. The CDR3 here is CAISGQGRDQPQHF. CDR3 nucleotides: TGTGCCATCAGTGGACAGGGTAGGGATCAGCCCCAGCATTTT.